This entry describes one T cell receptor (beta chain). Its antigen is not known. The data are from a study of shared clonotypes between healthy human individuals. Study findings and constraints: A reduction in generation probabilities was seen for non-shared clonotypes relative to those shared by all four donors.

Germline CDR1 is LNHNV and CDR2 is YYDKDF (reference sequence). The CDR3 loop spans 15 amino acids. Trimming shortened V by 0 bases and J by 1 base, and 9 bases separated the two germline ends. Libraries were prepared by immunoSEQ multiplex PCR; TCRdb keeps only in-frame clonotypes and omits some of them. Of about 2.2 million clones listed, about 93% are singletons. Naive CD8 cells were CD45RO-negative, positively selected for CCR7, excluding terminally differentiated effector memory CD45RA+ cells. The source is a man between 18 and 35 years old in good health. Some clones in this sample may be carry-over from other donors' samples. Specimen: naive CD8+ T cells from PBMCs. The V gene is TRBV15, the J gene TRBJ1-1, with D possibly being TRBD1 (6 bases). CDR3 region: CATSRDQGRNTEAFF. The CDR3 bases are TGTGCCACCAGCAGAGATCAGGGGCGGAACACTGAAGCTTTCTTT.